Following are 30 T cell receptor beta chains from one sample sequenced in a study of chemoradiotherapy in HPV16-positive cancers. The assay was immunoSEQ multiplex PCR, and TCRdb's table has in-frame clones only and misses some. Of 15,000 or so clones detected, just over 90% appear once; the ten largest clones hold around 2.9%. This specimen was blood, taken from a patient who underwent chemoradiotherapy. The receptors come from a human donor with HPV-associated anogenital cancer.

The chain has TRBV7-3 and TRBJ2-1; no firm D call. The CDR3 runs 13 residues. V was trimmed by 2 bases and J by 7 bases, leaving 9 bases between them. The germline CDR1 and CDR2 sequences are SGHTA and FQGTGA. CDR3 amino acids: CASSLFLGNEQFF. The CDR3 nucleotides read TGTGCCAGCAGCTTATTCCTTGGGAATGAGCAGTTCTTC.

The rearrangement links TRBV11-3 to TRBJ1-5; D remains ambiguous. V was shortened by 1 base and J by 0 bases, with 22 bases between the two germline ends. The CDR3 spans 20 residues. CDR1 SGHNT and CDR2 YENEEA come from the germline V gene. CDR3 in amino acids: CASSLVSGTPGGYSNQPQHF. For the CDR3, the DNA is TGTGCCAGCAGCTTAGTGTCAGGCACACCGGGAGGGTATAGCAATCAGCCCCAGCATTTT.

The chain has TRBV7-9 and TRBJ2-2; 8 positions match TRBD1. CDR3 length equals 17 residues. V lost 4 bases to trimming and J lost 5 bases; unmatched junction nucleotides: 12. The germline CDR1 and CDR2 sequences are SEHNR and FQNEAQ (reference sequence). As DNA, the CDR3 is TGTGCCAGCAGCTCCCAACGAAGGACAGGGAGGACCGGGGAGCTGTTTTTT. This encodes CASSSQRRTGRTGELFF.

V and J are TRBV9 and TRBJ1-3; D call uncertain. Looked up from germline, CDR1 is SGDLS and CDR2 is YYNGEE. The germline V and J ends were trimmed by 0 bases and 3 bases, with 4 bases remaining between them. This CDR3 has 13 residues. The CDR3 coding sequence is TGTGCCAGCAGCGTAGGAAGTGGAAACACCATATATTTT. Protein sequence: CASSVGSGNTIYF.

The CDR3 reads CASSKKRTGTNTEAFF. Written as DNA, the CDR3 is TGTGCCAGCAGCAAAAAAAGGACAGGGACGAACACTGAAGCTTTCTTT. This sequence joins TRBV21-1 and TRBJ1-1; the tabulated D call, TRBD1, remains unverified against the DNA. TRBV21-1 is classified as a pseudogene. The CDR3 extends over 16 amino acids.

The rearrangement joins TRBV4-2 to TRBJ2-5; the D is unclear. Per the germline V gene, CDR1 is LGHNA and CDR2 is YNFKEQ. The CDR3 length is 12 residues. Trimming pared 3 bases from V and 4 bases from J, leaving 6 bases between. CDR3 nucleotide sequence: TGTGCCAGCAGCCACCCGGGAGAGACCCAGTACTTC. Translated, it gives CASSHPGETQYF.

The chain employs TRBV4-3 and TRBJ2-7, with 9 bases identical to TRBD1. The CDR3 length is 14 residues. Germline V gene lookup returns CDR1 LGHNA and CDR2 YSLEER. V was pared by 3 bases and J by 3 bases, with 3 bases of the junction left unmatched. The CDR3 DNA follows: TGCGCCAGCAGCCAGGGACAGGGTGACTACGAGCAGTACTTC. As protein: CASSQGQGDYEQYF.

CDR3 nucleotides: TGTGCCAGTAAACCCGATTCGTCCCTTTTCCGGCAGTACTTC. Translating gives CASKPDSSLFRQYF. The chain couples TRBV19 to TRBJ2-7; no clear D gene. The CDR3 spans 14 residues. Deletions cut 7 bases from V and 9 bases from J, with 22 bases between. Germline V gene lookup returns CDR1 LNHDA and CDR2 SQIVND (reference sequence).

The chain has TRBV4-1 and TRBJ2-1, with TRBD2 identical over 7 bases. Germline CDR1 and CDR2: MGHRA and YSYEKL. V lost 4 bases to trimming and J lost 7 bases; unmatched junction nucleotides: 16. The CDR3 totals 17 residues. The CDR3: CASSPKLYSGLGNEQFF. CDR3 in DNA: TGCGCCAGCAGCCCCAAATTATATAGCGGGTTAGGGAATGAGCAGTTCTTC.

The V and J genes are TRBV11-3 and TRBJ1-5; weak D call: TRBD1 (5 bases). From germline, CDR1 is SGHNT and CDR2 YENEEA. Trimming pared 5 bases from V and 4 bases from J, leaving 15 bases between. There are 15 residues in the CDR3. This chain's CDR3 is CASSGVGRVNQPQHF. CDR3 DNA sequence: TGTGCCAGCAGCGGTGTTGGCAGGGTAAATCAGCCCCAGCATTTT.

This clone came up once. The junction and the germline gene differ at one end; a read error may be behind it. J is TRBJ2-5 and V is TRBV6-1; 9 bases agree with TRBD2. The CDR3 is 12 residues long. Germline CDR1 MNHNS, CDR2 SASEGT. Written as DNA, the CDR3 is TGTGCCAGCAGTGAGGGTACTAGCGGGCGGAACTTC. Its protein product is CASSEGTSGRNF.

The chain uses TRBV2 and TRBJ1-2; no firm D call. The CDR3 has 13 residues. The germline gives CDR1 SNHLY, CDR2 FYNNEI. V was pared by 3 bases and J by 2 bases, with 7 bases between. The CDR3 here is CASSEEENYGYTF. DNA of the CDR3: TGTGCCAGCAGTGAGGAGGAGAACTATGGCTACACCTTC.

The chain carries TRBV5-4 and TRBJ1-1, with D perhaps matching TRBD1 (5 bases). Germline V CDR1 and CDR2: SGHNT, YYREEE (reference sequence). This CDR3 region has 13 residues. V was clipped by 5 bases and J by 6 bases, with 14 bases between them. The CDR3 reads CASRSGGFPEAFF. DNA for the CDR3: TGTGCCAGCAGATCGGGGGGGTTCCCTGAAGCTTTCTTT.

This CDR3 is CSANPGGTQYF. The CDR3 nucleotides are TGCAGTGCTAACCCCGGGGGGACCCAGTACTTC. The V and J genes are TRBV20-1 and TRBJ2-5; D is perhaps TRBD2 (6 bases). V gave up 4 bases and J gave up 7 bases, with 10 bases separating them. CDR3 size: 11 residues. Per germline, CDR1 DFQATT and CDR2 SNEGSKA (reference sequence).

This rearrangement joins TRBV6-5 to TRBJ1-2; 8 nucleotides line up with TRBD1. The CDR3 spans 13 residues. Germline V gene data show CDR1 as MNHEY and CDR2 as SVGAGI. V shed 6 bases, J shed 5 bases, and the junction held 5 bases outside the gene matches. The CDR3 region has the DNA TGTGCCAGCAGCGACAGGGGATGGTATGGCTACACCTTC. Amino acids: CASSDRGWYGYTF.

By sample fraction, this clone is hyperexpanded. The chain employs TRBV7-9 and TRBJ1-2; no reliable D call. V lost 8 bases and J lost 2, with 18 bases in between. The germline CDR1 and CDR2 sequences are SEHNR and FQNEAQ (reference sequence). This CDR3 has 15 amino acids. The CDR3 sequence: CASGKYSSNNYGYTF. The CDR3 DNA reads TGTGCCAGCGGCAAGTACAGCTCTAACAACTATGGCTACACCTTC. The full variable domain, in which reference TRBV7-9 and TRBJ1-2 provide the parts outside the CDR3, is DTGVSQNPRHKITKRGQNVTFRCDPISEHNRLYWYRQTLGQGPEFLTYFQNEAQLEKSRLLSDRFSAERPKGSFSTLEIQRTEQGDSAMYLCASGKYSSNNYGYTFGSGTRLTVV.

The chain uses TRBV6-5 and TRBJ2-5, with a weak D call TRBD2 (5 bases). Germline CDR1 MNHEY, CDR2 SVGAGI. The ends were cut back, 6 bases at V and 2 bases at J, with 10 bases in the middle. The CDR3 has 13 amino acids. CDR3 coding DNA: TGTGCCAGCAGAGGACTGACACAAGAGACCCAGTACTTC. It codes for CASRGLTQETQYF.

V gene TRBV7-9 combines with J gene TRBJ2-3, with TRBD2 as a possible D gene (5 bases). There are 14 residues in the CDR3. In germline, CDR1 is SEHNR, CDR2 FQNEAQ (reference sequence). V was pared by 5 bases and J by 0 bases, with 9 bases between. The CDR3: CASSPWTSTDTQYF. Written as DNA, the CDR3 is TGTGCCAGCAGCCCCTGGACTAGCACAGATACGCAGTATTTT.

This chain connects TRBV9 to TRBJ1-2; 9 nucleotides line up with TRBD1. Germline assignment: CDR1 SGDLS and CDR2 YYNGEE. This CDR3 is 16 amino acids long. Unmatched junction bases numbered 8, after V lost 0 bases and J lost 5 bases. Here the CDR3 reads CASSVARGTGPYGYTF. The DNA for the CDR3 is TGTGCCAGCAGCGTAGCTAGGGGGACAGGGCCGTATGGCTACACCTTC.

The V call is TRBV13, the J call TRBJ2-5, with 8 nucleotides matching TRBD2. This CDR3 spans 17 amino acids. Germline lookup yields CDR1 PRHDT and CDR2 FYEKMQ (reference sequence). After removal of 5 bases from V and 4 bases from J, the junction contained 15 bases not matched to a gene. CDR3 in DNA: TGTGCCAGCAGCCCCCCCCCGCTAGCGGGCGCGAGAGAGACCCAGTACTTC. Translation: CASSPPPLAGARETQYF.

The chain employs TRBV21-1 and TRBJ2-5; TRBD2 is taken as the D call from the table, unchecked against the DNA. TRBV21-1 is shown as a pseudogene. CDR3 length equals 13 residues. The CDR3, as DNA: TGTGCCGGGGGGGCAAATTCAACGGAGACCCAGTACTTC. Translated: CAGGANSTETQYF.

This clone was counted a single time. V gene TRBV5-1 combines with J gene TRBJ1-2; 10 bases are shared with TRBD1. The germline V gene encodes CDR1 SGHRS and CDR2 YFSETQ. V shed 0 bases and J 7 bases; nucleotides not matched to a gene: 3. The CDR3 has 14 residues. CDR3: CASSLGQGAFGYTF. CDR3 sequence (DNA): TGCGCCAGCAGCTTGGGACAGGGGGCCTTTGGCTACACCTTC.

The CDR3: CASRGGRVSEQYF. CDR3 DNA: TGTGCCAGCAGAGGAGGTAGAGTAAGCGAGCAGTACTTC. The chain joins TRBV7-2 to TRBJ2-5; a possible D gene is TRBD2 (5 bases). Matching the DNA end better, TRBJ2-7 makes the J call doubtful. The CDR3 runs to 13 residues. Germline assignment: CDR1 SGHTA and CDR2 FQGNSA.

The CDR3 region has the DNA TGTGCCACCAGCAGAGCCGGCCAGCCCCAGCATTTT. Translation: CATSRAGQPQHF. V and J are TRBV15 and TRBJ1-5; D gene unclear. The germline CDR1 and CDR2 sequences are LNHNV and YYDKDF (reference sequence). This CDR3 spans 12 amino acids. Trimming took 1 base from V and 7 from J, leaving 5 bases between them.

This chain connects TRBV5-1 to TRBJ2-1, with 8 bases matching TRBD2. This CDR3 comprises 16 residues. CDR1 is SGHRS and CDR2 is YFSETQ in the germline V gene. Trimming cost V 4 bases and J 7 bases; bases outside gene matches: 13. DNA for the CDR3: TGCGCCAGCAGCCTTACTCGGGGGGGCCCGAAAAATGAGCAGTTCTTC. As protein: CASSLTRGGPKNEQFF.

The CDR3 reads CASSDRDEQFF. CDR3 DNA sequence: TGTGCCAGCAGTGACAGGGATGAGCAGTTCTTC. V is TRBV6-6 and J is TRBJ2-1, with 7 bases identical to TRBD1. Trimming took 5 bases from V and 8 from J; bases not matched to a gene: 0. The CDR3 contains 11 residues. Germline lookup yields CDR1 MNHNY and CDR2 SVGAGI (reference sequence).

This clone was recorded once. This chain joins TRBV7-4 and TRBJ1-5; TRBD1 matches 10 bases. Trimming cost V 0 bases and J 6 bases; bases outside gene matches: 11. Germline V gives CDR1 SGHVT, CDR2 SQSDAQ. The CDR3 covers 18 residues. This CDR3 is CASSLAYGQGEKSQPQHF. CDR3 in DNA: TGTGCCAGCAGCTTAGCTTATGGACAGGGGGAAAAGAGTCAGCCCCAGCATTTT.

The chain recombines TRBV7-9 with TRBJ1-2; TRBD1 matches at 10 bases. CDR1 is SEHNR, CDR2 FQNEAQ, per germline (reference sequence). This CDR3 is 14 amino acids long. With 4 bases clipped from V and 8 bases from J, the junction kept 7 bases outside the gene matches. The CDR3 here is CASSYGQGGLGYTF. CDR3 bases: TGTGCCAGCAGCTACGGACAGGGGGGCTTAGGCTACACCTTC. The complete variable domain, with remaining parts taken from reference TRBV7-9 and TRBJ1-2, reads DTGVSQNPRHKITKRGQNVTFRCDPISEHNRLYWYRQTLGQGPEFLTYFQNEAQLEKSRLLSDRFSAERPKGSFSTLEIQRTEQGDSAMYLCASSYGQGGLGYTFGSGTRLTVV.

The chain uses TRBV2 and TRBJ1-1; maybe TRBD1 (5 bases). CDR3 size: 13 residues. V was clipped by 8 bases and J by 4 bases, with 14 bases between them. The V gene's germline CDR1 is SNHLY and CDR2 FYNNEI. The CDR3 DNA reads as TGTGCCAGCGCGTACGGGGGGGGCACTGAAGCTTTCTTT. Its protein product is CASAYGGGTEAFF.

CDR3 region: CASSFRAGNTIYF. In DNA, the CDR3 is TGTGCCAGCAGTTTCAGGGCTGGAAACACCATATATTTT. The chain carries TRBV27 and TRBJ1-3; TRBD1 might be the D (5 bases). CDR3 length: 13 residues. The germline V gene has CDR1 MNHEY and CDR2 SMNVEV (reference sequence). With 3 bases removed from V and 2 bases from J, the gap between germline ends came to 5 bases.